This record looks at one TCR beta chain sequence and its context. The data are from a study of cytomegalovirus exposure and HLA in healthy donors. PCR employed 60 Vbeta and 13 Jbeta primers. Assay: immunoSEQ multiplex PCR; the TCRdb copy retains only in-frame clones and omits some. The sample includes roughly 120,000 clones, approximately 79% seen only once; the top ten take roughly 5.6%. CDR1 and CDR2 from the germline V gene are SGHVS and FQNEAQ. The CDR3 covers 14 residues. V was shortened by 5 bases and J by 4 bases, with 14 bases between the two germline ends. The chain employs TRBV7-8 and TRBJ1-2; possible D gene TRBD1, 5 bases. The receptor was derived from a man aged 30-40 years in good health and CMV-seropositive. The source material was PBMCs. Here the CDR3 reads CASSHGGMGYGYTF. The CDR3 region has the DNA TGTGCCAGCAGCCATGGGGGGATGGGCTATGGCTACACCTTC.